The subject of this entry is one TCR beta chain. The entry originates in a study of blood T cell repertoires in COVID-19. Overall study: Researchers got acute and convalescent COVID-19 samples from the United States, Italy and Spain. Nucleic acid was either cDNA or gDNA, and it came from T cells, B-cell-depleted T cells, or PBMCs.

Germline CDR1 and CDR2: MDHEN and SYDVKM. With 6 bases removed from V and 5 bases from J, the gap between germline ends came to 16 bases. The CDR3 has 14 amino acids. In the authors' workflow: Counts of nucleated cells, estimated from reference gene primer amplification, were obtained. Assay used: immunoSEQ multiplex PCR; TCRdb lists only in-frame clones, some missing. From that table come the V and J calls and clone size; the DNA was used to work out D and trimming. The sample lists fewer than 250,000 clones, 86% occurring once. Recruitment covered under 25 US areas and drew participants whose ages spanned 18 to 89 years.

This TCR came from a woman between 40 and 50 years old with acute COVID-19. Sequenced input: PBMCs or T cells enriched from blood (not recorded which). The rearrangement links TRBV28 to TRBJ2-5; TRBD1 is a possible D gene (5 bases). CDR3: CASSFRVVGETQYF. The DNA of the CDR3 is TGTGCCAGCAGCTTCAGGGTGGTTGGTGAGACCCAGTACTTC.